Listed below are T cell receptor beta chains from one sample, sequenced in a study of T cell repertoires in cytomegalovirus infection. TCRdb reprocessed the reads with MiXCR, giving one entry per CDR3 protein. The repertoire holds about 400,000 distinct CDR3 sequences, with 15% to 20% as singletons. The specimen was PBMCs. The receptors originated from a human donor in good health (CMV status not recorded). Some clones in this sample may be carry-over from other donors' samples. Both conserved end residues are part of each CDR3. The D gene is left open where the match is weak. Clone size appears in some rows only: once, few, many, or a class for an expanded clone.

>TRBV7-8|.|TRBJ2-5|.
TGTGCCAGCAGCTTTAGTAGTCAAGAGACCCAGTACTTC
CASSFSSQETQYF
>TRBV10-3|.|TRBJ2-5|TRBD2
TGTGCCATCAGTGGTACAGCGGGATATCAAGAGACCCAGTACTTC
CAISGTAGYQETQYF
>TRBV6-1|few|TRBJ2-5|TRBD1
TGTGCCAGCAGGACACAGGACAGGGAGACCCAGTACTTC
CASRTQDRETQYF
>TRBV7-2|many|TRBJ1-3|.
TGTGCCAGCAGCTCCGGACGGCTCTCTGGAAACACCATATATTTT
CASSSGRLSGNTIYF
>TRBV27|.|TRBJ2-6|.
TGTGCCAGCAGTTTATTGGTTGATGGTACTGGGGCCAACGTCCTGACTTTC
CASSLLVDGTGANVLTF
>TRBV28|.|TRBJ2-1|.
TGTGCCAGCAGTCGTGATAAACAGGTATACAATGAGCAGTTCTTC
CASSRDKQVYNEQFF
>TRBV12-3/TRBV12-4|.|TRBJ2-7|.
TGTGCCAGCAGTTTGATGCCCTACGAGCAGTACTTC
CASSLMPYEQYF
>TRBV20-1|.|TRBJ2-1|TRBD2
TGCAGTGCTAGATCGGCCACTAGCGGGGGCCAACACAATGAGCAGTTCTTC
CSARSATSGGQHNEQFF
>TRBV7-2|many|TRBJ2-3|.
TGTGCCAGCAGCTTAGCGTGGGGCGCGGCAGATACGCAGTATTTT
CASSLAWGAADTQYF
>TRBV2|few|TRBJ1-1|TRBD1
TGTGCCAGCAACAGGGGGTTTGGCACTGAAGCTTTCTTT
CASNRGFGTEAFF
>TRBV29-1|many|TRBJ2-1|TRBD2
TGCAGCGTTGTCCCTAGCGGGAGAGGCAATGAGCAGTTCTTC
CSVVPSGRGNEQFF
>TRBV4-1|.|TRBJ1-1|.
TGCGCCAGCAGCCAAGATGGGGCAGGGCGGACTGAAGCTTTCTTT
CASSQDGAGRTEAFF
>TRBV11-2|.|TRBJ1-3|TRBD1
TGTGCCAGCAGCCCTTCTCGAGGGGGCCCAGATGGAAACACCATATATTTT
CASSPSRGGPDGNTIYF
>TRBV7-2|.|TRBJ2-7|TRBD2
TGTGCCAGCAGCCTTTCTCGACTGGGGGGGGGGGAGCAGTACTTC
CASSLSRLGGGEQYF
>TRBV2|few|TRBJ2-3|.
TGTGCCAGCAGTGAAATGACTCGCACAGATACGCAGTATTTT
CASSEMTRTDTQYF
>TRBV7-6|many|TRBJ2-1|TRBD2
TGTGCCAGCAGCCCAGGACTAGCGGGAGGACCTACCTCCTACAATGAGCAGTTCTTC
CASSPGLAGGPTSYNEQFF
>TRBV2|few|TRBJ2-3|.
TGTGCCAGGAAGGGATCCACAGATACGCAGTATTTT
CARKGSTDTQYF
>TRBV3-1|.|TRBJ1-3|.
TGTGCCAGCAGCCAAGCCCCGGGCCTGGAAAACACCATATATTTT
CASSQAPGLENTIYF
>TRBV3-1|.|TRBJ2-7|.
TGTGCCAGCAGCCAAGTAATTCCCAACACCATTCCCTACGAGCAGTACTTC
CASSQVIPNTIPYEQYF
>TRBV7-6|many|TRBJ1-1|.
TGTGCCAGCAGCTCGTTGCTGGTGAACACTGAAGCTTTCTTT
CASSSLLVNTEAFF
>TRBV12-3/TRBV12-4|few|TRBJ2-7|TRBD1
TGTGCCAGCAGGTCCGGGACAGGGCTCTACGAGCAGTACTTC
CASRSGTGLYEQYF
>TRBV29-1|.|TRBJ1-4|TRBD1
TGCAGCGTTCTACAGGGGGTTGGAGAACTGTTTTTT
CSVLQGVGELFF
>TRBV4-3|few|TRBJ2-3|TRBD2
TGCGCCAGCAGCCAAGCAGCTAGCGGGAATGTAGATACGCAGTATTTT
CASSQAASGNVDTQYF
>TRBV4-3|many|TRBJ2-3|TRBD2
TGCGCCAGCAGCCGACGCTATCTAGCGGCCAGCACAGATACGCAGTATTTT
CASSRRYLAASTDTQYF
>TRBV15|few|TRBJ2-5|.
TGTGCCACCAGCAGAAATATAGGGATGTCTGCAGAGACCCAGTACTTC
CATSRNIGMSAETQYF
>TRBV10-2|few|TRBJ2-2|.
TGCGCCAGCAAGGTGGGCAGCTCGAACACCGGGGAGCTGTTTTTT
CASKVGSSNTGELFF
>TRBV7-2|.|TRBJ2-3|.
TGTGCCAGCAGATCCACCGGGGATACGCAGTATTTT
CASRSTGDTQYF
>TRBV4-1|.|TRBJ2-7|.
TGCGCCAGCAGCCAAGCTCCGACTGACGACTACGAGCAGTACTTC
CASSQAPTDDYEQYF
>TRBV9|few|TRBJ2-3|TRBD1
TGTGCCAGCAGCGTAGCCCCCCTAGGACAGGGCTGGAACACAGATACGCAGTATTTT
CASSVAPLGQGWNTDTQYF
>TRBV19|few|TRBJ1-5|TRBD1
TGTGCCAGTAGTATTCCGACAGGGGTCGGGAGCAATCAGCCCCAGCATTTT
CASSIPTGVGSNQPQHF
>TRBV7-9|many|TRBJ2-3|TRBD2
TGTGCCAGCAGCTCCGCTAGCGGCCACACAGATACGCAGTATTTT
CASSSASGHTDTQYF
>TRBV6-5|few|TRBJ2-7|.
TGTGCCACCTCACCGCGGGGCAGAAGCTACGAGCAGTACTTC
CATSPRGRSYEQYF
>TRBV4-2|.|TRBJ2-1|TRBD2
TGTGCCAGCAGCCAAGATAGTGGGGGGGGGACCTTGAGATCGAGCAATGAGCAGTTCTTC
CASSQDSGGGTLRSSNEQFF
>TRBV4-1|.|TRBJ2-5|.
TGCGCCGTTCAGGGAGAAAACCAAGAGACCCAGTACTTC
CAVQGENQETQYF
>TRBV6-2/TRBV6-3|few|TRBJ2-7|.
TGTGCCAGCGAGGGGACACCAACGGGGGAGCAGTACTTC
CASEGTPTGEQYF
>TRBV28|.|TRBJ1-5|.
TGTGCCAGCAGAAAGGGACATTTTGGCAATCAGCCCCAGCATTTT
CASRKGHFGNQPQHF
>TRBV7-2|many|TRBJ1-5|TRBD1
TGTGCCAGCAGCTTTAGCTCGACAGGGCGGCACAATCAGCCCCAGCATTTT
CASSFSSTGRHNQPQHF
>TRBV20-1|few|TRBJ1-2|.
TGCAGTGCTAGAAGGGCCAGCTATGGCTACACCTTC
CSARRASYGYTF
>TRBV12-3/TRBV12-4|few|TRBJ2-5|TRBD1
TGTGCCAGCAACAGGGGTGGGCAAGAGACCCAGTACTTC
CASNRGGQETQYF